This T cell receptor (beta chain) was recorded in a study of blood T cell repertoires in COVID-19. On the study more broadly: Both acute and convalescent COVID-19 samples were obtained from the United States, Italy and Spain. Sources were T cells, B-cell-depleted T cells, or PBMCs; the material itself was cDNA or gDNA.

Authors' processing steps: Amplification from reference gene primers served as the basis for estimated nucleated cell counts. The table came from immunoSEQ multiplex PCR; TCRdb's copy has only in-frame clones and leaves some out. V and J calls and clone size come straight from that table; D and trimming were deduced from the DNA. The sample has 50,000 to 85,000 clones; about 80% are singletons. The sequencing sample was made of peripheral blood. This clonotype was obtained from a human donor in a cohort sampled during active COVID-19.

The CDR3 sequence: CAISEIAGASYEQYF. The CDR3 DNA reads TGTGCCATCAGTGAGATAGCGGGAGCCAGCTACGAGCAGTACTTC. The V call is TRBV10-3, the J call TRBJ2-7; TRBD2 matches at 9 bases. With 2 bases clipped from V and 3 bases from J, the junction kept 5 bases outside the gene matches. The CDR3 length is 15 residues. Germline CDR1 reads ENHRY; CDR2 reads SYGVKD.